These 17 T cell receptor beta chains were all obtained from the same sample, sequenced in a study of cytomegalovirus exposure and HLA in healthy donors. Use of 60 Vbeta and 13 Jbeta primers characterized the PCR. Some clones are missing from TCRdb's copy, which holds only in-frame ones; the method was immunoSEQ multiplex PCR. The data contain more than 150,000 clones, roughly 83% of them singletons. Sequencing was done on a sample of PBMCs. The origin of the receptors is a woman in her late teens or twenties in good health and CMV-seronegative.

The chain uses TRBV7-8 and TRBJ2-7; 7 bases line up with TRBD2. After removal of 2 bases from V and 0 bases from J, the junction contained 4 bases not matched to a gene. The CDR3 contains 15 residues. CDR1 and CDR2 (germline): SGHVS, FQNEAQ. CDR3 sequence (DNA): TGTGCCAGCAGCTTAATGCGGGGGAGCTCCTACGAGCAGTACTTC. It translates to CASSLMRGSSYEQYF.

Only a few counts were recorded for this clone. This chain links TRBV28 with TRBJ1-2; D not certain. The CDR3 totals 12 residues. V lost 4 bases, J lost 4 bases, and 7 bases lay in between. Per germline, CDR1 MDHEN and CDR2 SYDVKM. The chain's CDR3 is CASSYLSYGYTF. The CDR3 DNA reads as TGTGCCAGCAGTTACCTGAGCTATGGCTACACCTTC.

This rearrangement joins TRBV27 to TRBJ1-2; a possible D gene is TRBD1 (5 bases). V lost 4 bases and J lost 8, with 23 bases in between. CDR3 length equals 16 residues. From germline, CDR1 is MNHEY and CDR2 SMNVEV (reference sequence). DNA of the CDR3: TGTGCCAGCAGTTCCTGGGGAGGTGGGGGGACCGGGGGCTACACCTTC. Protein product: CASSSWGGGGTGGYTF.

The chain has TRBV10-2 and TRBJ1-1; 7 bases agree with TRBD1. The CDR3 is made up of 13 amino acids. With 7 bases clipped from V and 6 bases from J, the junction kept 8 bases outside the gene matches. CDR1 is WSHSY and CDR2 is SAAADI in the germline V gene. The CDR3 DNA reads TGCGCCAGCAACAGGGGAATTAACGCTGAAGCTTTCTTT. Residues: CASNRGINAEAFF.

This clone was seen only once. The rearrangement joins TRBV7-9 to TRBJ2-5, with a possible D match to TRBD2 (6 bases). The CDR3 contains 15 residues. Germline V gene data show CDR1 as SEHNR and CDR2 as FQNEAQ (reference sequence). V lost 3 bases to trimming and J lost 8 bases, with 19 bases between them. CDR3 loop: CASSFSFPGEGTQYF. CDR3 DNA sequence: TGTGCCAGCAGCTTCTCCTTCCCGGGGGAAGGAACCCAGTACTTC.

Concerning this clone itself: In the same sample, other DNA sequences code for this CDR3. The chain combines TRBV18 with TRBJ1-1; 7 nucleotides match TRBD1. Germline V gene data show CDR1 as KGHSH and CDR2 as LQKENI. V trimming: 3 bases; J trimming: 0 bases; junction bases outside the gene matches: 1. CDR3 length equals 14 residues. For the CDR3, the DNA is TGTGCCAGCTCACCGACAGGGATGAACACTGAAGCTTTCTTT. Translating it yields CASSPTGMNTEAFF.

The chain uses TRBV13 and TRBJ1-2, with 7 bases lining up with TRBD1. The CDR3 loop spans 15 amino acids. Germline V gene data show CDR1 as PRHDT and CDR2 as FYEKMQ (reference sequence). With 3 bases clipped from V and 3 bases from J, the junction kept 7 bases outside the gene matches. The CDR3 here is CASSFLGGADYGYTF. As DNA, the CDR3 is TGTGCCAGCAGCTTTTTAGGGGGCGCGGACTATGGCTACACCTTC.

This chain uses TRBV29-1 with TRBJ2-3; 7 bases line up with TRBD2. V shed 1 base, J shed 5 bases, and the junction held 9 bases outside the gene matches. Germline loops: CDR1 SQVTM, CDR2 ANQGSEA. The CDR3 totals 15 residues. The DNA for the CDR3 is TGCAGCGTTGAAGGGGCCAGCGGGGTTGGAGATACGCAGTATTTT. This codes for CSVEGASGVGDTQYF.

The gene calls are TRBV9 and TRBJ2-1; 8 bases are shared with TRBD1. V lost 3 bases to trimming and J lost 2 bases; unmatched junction nucleotides: 7. CDR3 size: 16 residues. The V gene's germline CDR1 is SGDLS and CDR2 YYNGEE. The CDR3 sequence: CASSETTGVTYNEQFF. The CDR3 region has the DNA TGTGCCAGCAGCGAGACGACAGGGGTAACCTACAATGAGCAGTTCTTC.

This clone has a single count. J is TRBJ1-1 and V is TRBV6-5; TRBD1 matches at 8 bases. J lost 3 bases, V lost 4 bases, and 7 bases had no gene match. The CDR3 is 15 amino acids. CDR1 is MNHEY, CDR2 SVGAGI, per germline. The CDR3 region is CASSFDRGQYTEAFF. CDR3 sequence (DNA): TGTGCCAGCAGTTTCGACAGGGGTCAATACACTGAAGCTTTCTTT.

The gene calls are TRBV18 and TRBJ2-3, with a weak D call TRBD1 (5 bases). Germline V gives CDR1 KGHSH, CDR2 LQKENI. The CDR3 totals 14 residues. With 3 bases removed from V and 2 bases from J, the gap between germline ends came to 9 bases. CDR3 region: CASSPKGNTDTQYF. CDR3 in DNA: TGTGCCAGCTCACCTAAGGGGAACACAGATACGCAGTATTTT.

V is TRBV11-3 and J is TRBJ2-1, with D possibly matching TRBD2 (6 bases). The CDR3 extends over 16 amino acids. Trimming removed 2 bases from V and 7 bases from J, with 18 bases in between. Germline assignment: CDR1 SGHNT and CDR2 YENEEA. CDR3 coding DNA: TGTGCCAGCAGCTTATCCCCGGGGGAAGCGATAAATGAGCAGTTCTTC. Amino acid sequence: CASSLSPGEAINEQFF. The full variable domain, rest sourced from reference TRBV11-3 and TRBJ2-1, is EAGVVQSPRYKIIEKKQPVAFWCNPISGHNTLYWYLQNLGQGPELLIRYENEEAVDDSQLPKDRFSAERLKGVDSTLKIQPAELGDSAVYLCASSLSPGEAINEQFFGPGTRLTVL.

The CDR3 DNA reads TGTGCCAGCTCACCAGGCCCCGCTAGCTCCTACGAGCAGTACTTC. It is translated as CASSPGPASSYEQYF. The chain recombines TRBV18 with TRBJ2-7, with D unresolved. The CDR3 runs to 15 residues. Trimming shortened V by 2 bases and J by 0 bases, and 11 bases separated the two germline ends. Germline assignment: CDR1 KGHSH and CDR2 LQKENI.

The chain combines TRBV6-1 with TRBJ1-5; 8 nucleotides agree with TRBD1. There are 18 residues in the CDR3. V was pared by 1 base and J by 3 bases, with 11 bases of the junction left unmatched. Germline V gives CDR1 MNHNS, CDR2 SASEGT. The chain's CDR3 is CASSEVGGQGPFNQPQHF. The CDR3 region has the DNA TGTGCCAGCAGTGAAGTTGGAGGACAGGGTCCTTTCAATCAGCCCCAGCATTTT.

The chain is built from TRBV30 and TRBJ1-5; 10 bases are shared with TRBD1. The CDR3 covers 18 residues. Germline V CDR1 and CDR2: GTSNPN, SVGIG (reference sequence). V gave up 1 base and J gave up 0 bases; unmatched junction bases: 9. CDR3 sequence: CAWSGPGQGLNSNQPQHF. The DNA of the CDR3 is TGTGCCTGGAGTGGCCCGGGACAGGGGTTAAATAGCAATCAGCCCCAGCATTTT.

This clone was seen just once. This chain connects TRBV5-4 to TRBJ2-5; possibly TRBD1 for D (6 bases). The CDR3 has 15 amino acids. Looked up from germline, CDR1 is SGHNT and CDR2 is YYREEE (reference sequence). V was pared by 4 bases and J by 5 bases, with 18 bases between. CDR3 protein: CASSAQGVGPETQYF. The CDR3 region has the DNA TGTGCCAGCAGCGCACAGGGAGTCGGGCCCGAGACCCAGTACTTC. Looking up the rest from reference TRBV5-4 and TRBJ2-5 gives the full variable domain: ETGVTQSPTHLIKTRGQQVTLRCSSQSGHNTVSWYQQALGQGPQFIFQYYREEENGRGNFPPRFSGLQFPNYSSELNVNALELDDSALYLCASSAQGVGPETQYFGPGTRLLVL.

V is TRBV7-2 and J is TRBJ2-7, with D perhaps matching TRBD2 (5 bases). CDR1 SGHTA and CDR2 FQGNSA come from the germline V gene. CDR3 length: 13 residues. V dropped 5 bases and J dropped 4 bases, with 12 bases sitting between them. CDR3 protein: CASSAQTGYEQYF. Written as DNA, the CDR3 is TGTGCCAGCAGCGCCCAGACGGGGTACGAGCAGTACTTC.